These 3 T cell receptor beta chains share one sample of origin, sequenced in a study of OX40 agonist ivuxolimab in advanced cancers. TCRdb keeps only in-frame clones here, not all; method: immunoSEQ multiplex PCR. This table has 25,000 to 35,000 clones, 84% appearing once. Sequencing was performed on CD4+ or CD8+ T cells sorted from blood, taken in a trial of the OX40 agonist ivuxolimab. Receptors originate from an adult with an advanced solid tumor such as melanoma, head and neck, liver or kidney cancer.

The rearrangement joins TRBV7-2 to TRBJ2-3, with D perhaps TRBD1 (6 bases). The V gene lost 1 base and the J gene lost 2 bases, with 13 bases spanning the gap. CDR1 is SGHTA, CDR2 FQGNSA, per germline. The CDR3 runs 16 residues. CDR3 residues: CASSLGGDRITDTQYF. The CDR3 nucleotides are TGTGCCAGCAGCTTAGGAGGCGACAGGATCACAGATACGCAGTATTTT. The full variable domain, its missing parts supplied by reference TRBV7-2 and TRBJ2-3, is GAGVSQSPSNKVTEKGKDVELRCDPISGHTALYWYRQSLGQGLEFLIYFQGNSAPDKSGLPSDRFSAERTGGSVSTLTIQRTQQEDSAVYLCASSLGGDRITDTQYFGPGTRLTVL.

CDR3: CASSSGTSGHYEQYF. The DNA of the CDR3 is TGTGCCAGCAGCTCCGGGACTAGCGGCCACTACGAGCAGTACTTC. V is TRBV13 and J is TRBJ2-7, with 11 bases identical to TRBD2. The CDR3 length is 15 residues. With 4 bases clipped from V and 3 bases from J, the junction kept 5 bases outside the gene matches. Germline lookup yields CDR1 PRHDT and CDR2 FYEKMQ (reference sequence).

The CDR3: CASSQDRAGDEQYF. CDR3 in DNA: TGCGCCAGCAGCCAAGATCGAGCGGGAGACGAGCAGTACTTC. The chain joins TRBV4-1 to TRBJ2-7; 8 nucleotides line up with TRBD2. CDR1 is MGHRA and CDR2 is YSYEKL in the germline V gene. V was clipped by 0 bases and J by 5 bases; unmatched bases: 3. This CDR3 is built from 14 residues.